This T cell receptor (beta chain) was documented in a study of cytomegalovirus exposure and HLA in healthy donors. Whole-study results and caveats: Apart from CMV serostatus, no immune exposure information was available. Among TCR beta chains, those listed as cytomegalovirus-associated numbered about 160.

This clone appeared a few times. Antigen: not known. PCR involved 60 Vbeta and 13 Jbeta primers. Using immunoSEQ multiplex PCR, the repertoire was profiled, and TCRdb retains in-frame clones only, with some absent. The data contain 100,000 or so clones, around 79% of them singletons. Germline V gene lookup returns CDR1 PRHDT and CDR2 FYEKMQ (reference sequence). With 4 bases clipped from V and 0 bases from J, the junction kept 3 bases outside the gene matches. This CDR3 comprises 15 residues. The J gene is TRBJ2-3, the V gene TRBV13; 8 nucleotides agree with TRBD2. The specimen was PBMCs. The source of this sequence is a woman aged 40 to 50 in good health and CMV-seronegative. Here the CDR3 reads CASSWERGSTDTQYF. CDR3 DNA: TGTGCCAGCAGCTGGGAGCGGGGGAGCACAGATACGCAGTATTTT.